These 17 T cell receptor beta chains came from one sample sequenced in a study of cytomegalovirus exposure and HLA in healthy donors. Both 60 Vbeta primers and 13 Jbeta primers went into the PCR. The method was immunoSEQ multiplex PCR; TCRdb's version includes in-frame clones alone and lacks a portion of them. Here the sample spans about 150,000 clones, 9.7% being singletons. Source material: PBMCs. The receptors originated from a man aged 50 to 59 in good health and CMV-seronegative.

The chain combines TRBV30 with TRBJ1-5, with TRBD1 matching 8 bases. Germline CDR1 GTSNPN, CDR2 SVGIG (reference sequence). The CDR3 contains 13 residues. The trim removed 6 bases at V and 4 bases at J, leaving 5 bases unmatched. As DNA, the CDR3 is TGTGCCTGCTCGGACAGGGTAAATCAGCCCCAGCATTTT. Translating it yields CACSDRVNQPQHF.

The gene calls are TRBV18 and TRBJ2-1; no definite D call. Germline lookup yields CDR1 KGHSH and CDR2 LQKENI. V lost 2 bases and J lost 5, with 13 bases in between. There are 15 residues in the CDR3. This CDR3 is CASSPVARQDNEQFF. The CDR3 coding sequence is TGTGCCAGCTCACCAGTGGCCCGGCAGGACAATGAGCAGTTCTTC.

The chain couples TRBV28 to TRBJ2-7; 11 positions match TRBD1. V shed 8 bases, J shed 4 bases, and the junction held 4 bases outside the gene matches. Germline CDR1 is MDHEN and CDR2 is SYDVKM. The CDR3 covers 13 residues. CDR3 coding DNA: TGTGCCAGCTGGACAGGGGGCTTATACGAGCAGTACTTC. Amino acids: CASWTGGLYEQYF.

The chain employs TRBV19 and TRBJ1-1; D not resolved. Trimming cost V 3 bases and J 1 base, with 15 bases left between them. The CDR3 sequence is 16 residues long. CDR1 and CDR2 (germline): LNHDA, SQIVND (reference sequence). This chain's CDR3 is CASSIGHLPGNTEAFF. CDR3 coding DNA: TGTGCCAGTAGTATTGGGCACCTTCCTGGGAACACTGAAGCTTTCTTT.

This clone showed up just a few times. This chain uses TRBV19 with TRBJ1-2; the match to TRBD1 covers 11 bases. Germline values: CDR1 LNHDA, CDR2 SQIVND (reference sequence). The CDR3 covers 15 residues. V trimming: 6 bases; J trimming: 4 bases; junction bases outside the gene matches: 7. The CDR3 reads CASSQDRGRGYGYTF. The DNA of the CDR3 is TGTGCCAGTAGCCAGGACAGGGGGCGCGGCTATGGCTACACCTTC.

This clone was seen only a few times. This chain links TRBV9 with TRBJ1-5; possibly TRBD1 for D (5 bases). The CDR3 has 15 amino acids. Germline V lookup: CDR1 SGDLS, CDR2 YYNGEE. V lost 2 bases and J lost 6, with 15 bases in between. CDR3 nucleotides: TGTGCCAGCAGCGTTTTTGCGGGGCAGGGTCAGCCCCAGCATTTT. It is translated as CASSVFAGQGQPQHF.

The table lists this clone with a few counts. The rearrangement uses TRBV29-1 and TRBJ2-4; D is undetermined. Germline V gene lookup returns CDR1 SQVTM and CDR2 ANQGSEA. This CDR3 has 11 residues. Trimming took off 4 bases at V and 14 bases at J, with 15 bases between the two ends. The CDR3 reads CSVGTPLAKYF. The CDR3 nucleotides read TGCAGCGTTGGAACTCCCCTCGCAAAGTACTTC.

This clone was recorded a few times. This chain links TRBV5-1 with TRBJ1-4; perhaps TRBD1 as D (5 bases). V was pared by 0 bases and J by 8 bases, with 11 bases between. The CDR3 spans 14 residues. In germline, CDR1 is SGHRS, CDR2 YFSETQ. The CDR3 nucleotides read TGCGCCAGCAGCTTGGGCGGGGCCGGCGAAAAACTGTTTTTT. Translating gives CASSLGGAGEKLFF. Variable domain in full (rest from reference TRBV5-1 and TRBJ1-4): KAGVTQTPRYLIKTRGQQVTLSCSPISGHRSVSWYQQTPGQGLQFLFEYFSETQRNKGNFPGRFSGRQFSNSRSEMNVSTLELGDSALYLCASSLGGAGEKLFFGSGTQLSVL.

There are a few counts of this clone. The V call is TRBV30, the J call TRBJ2-7; 7 nucleotides align to TRBD2. The CDR3 contains 15 residues. Trimming at V came to 2 bases and at J to 5 bases, leaving 12 bases not matched to a gene. Per germline, CDR1 GTSNPN and CDR2 SVGIG (reference sequence). The CDR3 nucleotides read TGTGCCTGGAGTCCGCTAGCGGCTCCGGCCCACGAGCAGTACTTC. Amino acid sequence: CAWSPLAAPAHEQYF.

The chain is built from TRBV10-1 and TRBJ2-3, with no clear D. The CDR3 is made up of 12 amino acids. The germline V and J ends were trimmed by 4 bases and 0 bases, with 2 bases remaining between them. Germline V lookup: CDR1 WNHNN, CDR2 SYGVQD (reference sequence). CDR3 amino acids: CASSASTDTQYF. The CDR3 DNA reads as TGCGCCAGCAGTGCGAGCACAGATACGCAGTATTTT.

The J gene is TRBJ1-4, the V gene TRBV7-2; 9 nucleotides match TRBD1. The junction had 13 bases not matched to a gene; V was cut back by 1 base and J by 10 bases. The germline CDR1 and CDR2 sequences are SGHTA and FQGNSA. This CDR3 is 17 amino acids long. DNA for the CDR3: TGTGCCAGCAGCTTAGGGTTATGGGGACAGGGTTGGGGAAAACTGTTTTTT. Amino acid sequence: CASSLGLWGQGWGKLFF.

The chain links TRBV6-1 to TRBJ1-5; D may be TRBD1 (5 bases). In germline, CDR1 is MNHNS, CDR2 SASEGT. V was cut by 9 bases and J by 5 bases, with 14 bases left in between. The CDR3 is made up of 13 amino acids. In DNA form, the CDR3 reads TGTGCCAGTGGTGGGGGGAGGCATCAGCCCCAGCATTTT. Protein product: CASGGGRHQPQHF.

The chain combines TRBV5-1 with TRBJ2-7; D perhaps matches TRBD1 (6 bases). V lost 4 bases and J lost 0, with 14 bases in between. This CDR3 spans 15 amino acids. CDR1 is SGHRS and CDR2 is YFSETQ in the germline V gene. Here the CDR3 reads CASSPGTTHSYEQYF. The CDR3 coding sequence is TGCGCCAGCAGCCCCGGGACAACACACTCCTACGAGCAGTACTTC.

The rearrangement links TRBV28 to TRBJ1-3; no clear D. Germline values: CDR1 MDHEN, CDR2 SYDVKM. This CDR3 contains 15 residues. V lost 4 bases, J lost 0 bases, and 10 bases lay in between. Here the CDR3 reads CASSYSVVSGNTIYF. CDR3 in DNA: TGTGCCAGCAGTTATTCGGTCGTCTCTGGAAACACCATATATTTT.

This chain links TRBV6-5 with TRBJ1-4; 8 bases map to TRBD1. The CDR3 spans 15 residues. Germline CDR1 is MNHEY and CDR2 is SVGAGI. The J segment lost 5 bases and the V segment lost 6 bases, leaving 8 bases of the junction unmatched. CDR3 bases: TGTGCCAGCAGAGCTACCGGGACAGGAAATGAAAAACTGTTTTTT. Its protein product is CASRATGTGNEKLFF.

The gene calls are TRBV5-1 and TRBJ2-5, with 10 bases that match TRBD2. CDR3 length: 16 amino acids. The germline gives CDR1 SGHRS, CDR2 YFSETQ. V lost 3 bases, J lost 4 bases, and 9 bases stayed unmatched. The CDR3 coding sequence is TGCGCCAGCAGCTGGGGCTCTAGCGGGAGTGGAGAGACCCAGTACTTC. It yields the protein CASSWGSSGSGETQYF.

This clone was observed a few times. A read error may produce the germline difference seen at one junction end. This chain uses TRBV30 with TRBJ1-5; tentatively, D is TRBD1 (5 bases). The CDR3 consists of 14 residues. Germline V CDR1 and CDR2: GTSNPN, SVGIG (reference sequence). CDR3 region: CAWDLGGSNQLQHF. The CDR3 coding sequence is TGTGCCTGGGACCTCGGGGGGAGCAATCAGCTCCAGCATTTT.